A single sample is the source of the 10 T cell receptor beta chains below, sequenced in a study of blood T cells in healthy people across ages. It was with a sample-barcoded 5' primer and a J-beta primer mix that a second PCR of roughly 6 to 11 cycles was run. TCRdb independently ran MiXCR on the 5' RACE reads; one entry per CDR3 protein. The table records about 1.1 million distinct CDR3 sequences, under 40% of them present only once. The sample comprised blood. Receptors originate from a man aged 18 to 30 in good health.

This clonotype has just a few counts. A read error may account for a junction end that differs from germline. The V and J genes are TRBV20-1 and TRBJ1-4, with 7 nucleotides matching TRBD1. Germline CDR1 DFQATT, CDR2 SNEGSKA (reference sequence). This CDR3 contains 16 residues. CDR3: CSARVTGAATNEKLFF. The CDR3 nucleotides read TGCAGTGCGAGAGTTACAGGGGCAGCAACTAATGAAAAACTGTTTTTT.

The chain joins TRBV12-3 or TRBV12-4 to TRBJ1-1, with TRBD1 identical over 9 bases. The CDR3 covers 14 residues. V lost 7 bases to trimming and J lost 3 bases; unmatched junction nucleotides: 6. The CDR3 DNA follows: TGTGCCAGCAAACAGGGGGCGCAGGACACTGAAGCTTTCTTT. Amino acids: CASKQGAQDTEAFF.

J is TRBJ2-3 and V is TRBV10-3, with TRBD2 matching over 8 bases. Germline trimming cut 4 bases from V and 0 bases from J; bases unmatched to any gene: 12. Per germline, CDR1 ENHRY and CDR2 SYGVKD. The CDR3 contains 18 residues. The CDR3 protein is CAISGPPGRAQSTDTQYF. The CDR3 nucleotides read TGTGCCATCAGTGGCCCCCCCGGGAGGGCCCAAAGCACAGATACGCAGTATTTT.

The CDR3 loop is CASSGAINQPQHF. The CDR3 region has the DNA TGTGCCAGCAGTGGGGCCATTAATCAGCCCCAGCATTTT. The gene calls are TRBV2 and TRBJ1-5; no definite D call. Germline assignment: CDR1 SNHLY and CDR2 FYNNEI. Trimming pared 4 bases from V and 4 bases from J, leaving 8 bases between. The CDR3 has 13 amino acids.

In the case of this clonotype: A junction boundary mismatches the germline segment, possibly from a read error. The chain uses TRBV4-1 and TRBJ2-1; D remains ambiguous. Germline CDR1 and CDR2: MGHRA and YSYEKL. There are 17 residues in the CDR3. CDR3 sequence reads: CAGSQATARSSYNEQFF. The CDR3 region has the DNA TGCGCCGGCAGCCAGGCGACGGCAAGGAGCTCCTACAATGAGCAGTTCTTC.

In its sample, this clonotype was seen a few times. J is TRBJ2-5 and V is TRBV7-2; maybe TRBD1 (6 bases). The CDR3 covers 13 residues. CDR1 and CDR2 from the germline V gene are SGHTA and FQGNSA. V was cut by 1 base and J by 9 bases, with 12 bases left in between. CDR3 nucleotide sequence: TGTGCCAGCAGCTTAGAGGGGGAAAGGGCCCAGTACTTC. It codes for CASSLEGERAQYF.

The V and J genes are TRBV10-3 and TRBJ2-3; tentative D call: TRBD2 (7 bases). The CDR3 length is 13 residues. The V end lost 11 bases, the J end lost 3 bases, and 15 bases lay between the germline ends. Germline V gene data show CDR1 as ENHRY and CDR2 as SYGVKD. This chain's CDR3 is CAATGRGTDTQYF. In DNA form, the CDR3 reads TGTGCCGCGACGGGGAGGGGGACAGATACGCAGTATTTT.

Ten or more counts support this clonotype. The chain has TRBV4-2 and TRBJ2-5; D is unclear. The CDR3 sequence is 14 residues long. CDR1 is LGHNA, CDR2 YNFKEQ, per germline. With 0 bases removed from V and 1 base from J, the gap between germline ends came to 6 bases. CDR3 in DNA: TGTGCCAGCAGCCAAGACAACAGCCAAGAGACCCAGTACTTC. Translation: CASSQDNSQETQYF.

In this sample, this clonotype turned up a few times. V is TRBV29-1 and J is TRBJ2-5; no definite D call. This CDR3 is built from 11 residues. With 7 bases removed from V and 11 bases from J, the gap between germline ends came to 17 bases. The germline V gene encodes CDR1 SQVTM and CDR2 ANQGSEA. The CDR3 DNA follows: TGCAGCGCCGTGAGGAGTGGAAAGCAGTACTTC. Translation: CSAVRSGKQYF.

This chain uses TRBV5-4 with TRBJ2-1, with D maybe TRBD1 (6 bases). The CDR3 runs to 17 residues. Trimming stripped 0 bases from V and 7 bases from J, with 20 bases between. CDR1 and CDR2 from the germline V gene are SGHNT and YYREEE (reference sequence). Here the CDR3 DNA reads TGTGCCAGCAGCTTGGTAGGTGGGGGCCCTAACGGTAATGAGCAGTTCTTC. It specifies CASSLVGGGPNGNEQFF. The variable domain in full, with the rest retrieved from reference TRBV5-4 and TRBJ2-1, is ETGVTQSPTHLIKTRGQQVTLRCSSQSGHNTVSWYQQALGQGPQFIFQYYREEENGRGNFPPRFSGLQFPNYSSELNVNALELDDSALYLCASSLVGGGPNGNEQFFGPGTRLTVL.